The T cell receptor (beta chain) under discussion was sequenced for a study of cytomegalovirus exposure and HLA in healthy donors. For the study at large: From HLA-typed donors, an early data release held roughly 89 million unique TCRs. Ancestry clustering placed 81% of approximately 370 genotyped donors in the Caucasian-associated cluster.

There are a few counts of this clone. The antigen is undetermined. With 60 Vbeta and 13 Jbeta primers, the PCR was carried out. Original data processing: Later work found roughly 80 million unique TCR beta chains, with 9 million to 13 million shared. The table came from immunoSEQ multiplex PCR; TCRdb's copy has only in-frame clones and leaves some out. The V and J calls and clone size were taken over from that table, and D and trimming were inferred from the DNA. The sample includes 170,000 or so clones, around 81% of them seen just once. Findings and limits, study-wide: Available immune exposure information was restricted to CMV serostatus only.

The TCR originated in a woman aged 25 to 45 in good health and CMV-seronegative. The sample consisted of PBMCs.

The CDR3 reads CASTSTSGIDNEQFF. CDR3 sequence (DNA): TGTGCCAGCACCTCGACTAGCGGGATAGACAATGAGCAGTTCTTC. The V call is TRBV5-6, the J call TRBJ2-1; 11 nucleotides line up with TRBD2. The V gene's germline CDR1 is SGHDT and CDR2 YYEEEE. V lost 6 bases and J lost 5; bases outside the gene matches: 7. The CDR3 runs to 15 residues.